There are many counts of the clone carrying this T cell receptor (beta chain). This CDR3 is built from 14 residues. V gave up 4 bases and J gave up 2 bases; unmatched junction bases: 5. The study excluded patients with uncontrolled infection, other autoimmune disease, pregnancy or lactation. From RNA transcripts, TCR beta CDR3 regions were amplified. The HTBI primer set was used in a first-round RT-PCR of the TCR CDR3. Each CDR3 protein is one row after TCRdb ran MiXCR on the multiplex PCR reads. The table lists about 350,000 distinct CDR3 sequences, around 18% of them singletons, with roughly a sixth in the top ten. This sample is drawn from a study of T cells in Graves' hyperthyroidism and ophthalmopathy.

This receptor was identified in a woman between 35 and 50 years old with Graves' ophthalmopathy. V usage is TRBV12-3 or TRBV12-4 and J usage is TRBJ2-7; TRBD1 matches 7 bases. The sequenced sample consisted of blood. CDR3 DNA: TGTGCCAGCAGTTCCCAGGGGGTTACCTACGAGCAGTACTTC. Amino acids: CASSSQGVTYEQYF.